These 5 T cell receptor beta chains were sequenced from one sample in a study of cytomegalovirus exposure and HLA in healthy donors. PCR was performed using 60 Vbeta and 13 Jbeta primers. Clones were read by immunoSEQ multiplex PCR, and TCRdb kept only the in-frame ones, dropping some. The sample includes some 190,000 clones, 70% to 90% of them seen just once. Sequencing was done on a sample of PBMCs. The receptor set was obtained from a woman between 18 and 29 years old in good health and CMV-seronegative.

In this sample, this clone turned up once. V gene TRBV6-7 combines with J gene TRBJ2-1; the match to TRBD2 covers 8 bases. TRBV6-7 qualifies as an ORF whose function is uncertain. Trimming removed 0 bases from V and 0 bases from J; junction bases left unmatched: 10. The CDR3 is 19 amino acids. Here the CDR3 DNA reads TGTGCCAGCAGTTACTCGAGAGGTCAGCGGGGGAGCTCCTACAATGAGCAGTTCTTC. Translating gives CASSYSRGQRGSSYNEQFF.

The V call is TRBV5-5, the J call TRBJ1-5; D is unresolved. This CDR3 contains 13 residues. Trimming removed 1 base from V and 5 bases from J, with 7 bases in between. Germline V gene sequence: CDR1 SGHKS, CDR2 YYEKEE (reference sequence). The CDR3 loop is CASSLKGDQPQHF. The CDR3, as DNA: TGTGCCAGCAGCTTGAAGGGAGATCAGCCCCAGCATTTT.

The rearrangement joins TRBV5-1 to TRBJ1-2, with TRBD1 as a possible D gene (6 bases). Germline V lookup: CDR1 SGHRS, CDR2 YFSETQ. The CDR3 length is 17 residues. Trimming removed 4 bases at V and 7 bases at J, with 26 bases between. CDR3 protein: CASSLVAGEGPRGGYTF. The DNA for the CDR3 is TGCGCCAGCAGCCTGGTGGCAGGGGAAGGGCCAAGGGGTGGCTACACCTTC.

The J gene is TRBJ2-5, the V gene TRBV11-2; D not resolved. Germline V gene sequence: CDR1 SGHAT, CDR2 FQNNGV. The CDR3 extends over 13 amino acids. Trimming stripped 2 bases from V and 5 bases from J, with 9 bases between. The CDR3 protein is CASSLPARETQYF. DNA of the CDR3: TGTGCCAGCAGCTTACCGGCGCGGGAGACCCAGTACTTC.

This clone came up once. This chain joins TRBV6-1 and TRBJ2-5, with a possible D match to TRBD1 (6 bases). V lost 3 bases, J lost 2 bases, and 13 bases lay in between. Germline-derived CDR1 and CDR2 are MNHNS and SASEGT. The CDR3 spans 15 residues. The chain's CDR3 is CASSDFITGQETQYF. In DNA, the CDR3 is TGTGCCAGCAGTGATTTCATCACAGGGCAAGAGACCCAGTACTTC.